The 9 T cell receptor beta chains below come from one sample, sequenced in a study of T-cell memory formation after mild COVID-19. TCRdb fed the 5' RACE reads into MiXCR, producing one record per CDR3 protein. The sample contains a few hundred thousand distinct CDR3 sequences, around 15% of which appear only once. Sequenced sample: PBMCs or a T cell subset sorted from them (not recorded which). These receptors were taken from a man aged 18 to 30 who had mild COVID-19 (a few samples of this study predate the infection). Cell type and time point are not known.

The sample holds many counts of this clonotype. The J gene is TRBJ2-2, the V gene TRBV2; the D is unclear. Germline CDR1 is SNHLY and CDR2 is FYNNEI. The CDR3 totals 14 residues. V lost 0 bases to trimming and J lost 6 bases, with 8 bases between them. CDR3 loop: CASSEAEASGELFF. The CDR3, as DNA: TGTGCCAGCAGTGAAGCCGAGGCTTCCGGGGAGCTGTTTTTT.

This sequence joins TRBV4-3 and TRBJ1-1; D might be TRBD1 (5 bases). The CDR3 sequence is 14 residues long. V lost 3 bases to trimming and J lost 1 base, with 9 bases between them. From germline, CDR1 is LGHNA and CDR2 YSLEER. CDR3 coding DNA: TGCGCCAGCAGCCAGCCGGGGGGGAACACTGAAGCTTTCTTT. Amino acid sequence: CASSQPGGNTEAFF.

This rearrangement joins TRBV27 to TRBJ1-5; D gene unclear. Germline V lookup: CDR1 MNHEY, CDR2 SMNVEV (reference sequence). V was clipped by 6 bases and J by 0 bases, with 12 bases between them. CDR3 length: 15 amino acids. The DNA for the CDR3 is TGTGCCAGCAGGAACTTGACGGATAGCAATCAGCCCCAGCATTTT. Protein sequence: CASRNLTDSNQPQHF.

The genes are TRBV5-1 and TRBJ2-2, with 10 bases fitting TRBD1. V lost 7 bases, J lost 3 bases, and 9 bases stayed unmatched. Germline V gene sequence: CDR1 SGHRS, CDR2 YFSETQ. This CDR3 contains 16 residues. CDR3 region: CASRRDRGSDTGELFF. The CDR3 DNA reads as TGCGCCAGCCGCCGGGACAGGGGATCGGACACCGGGGAGCTGTTTTTT.

This clonotype has more than one count but fewer than ten. The V and J genes are TRBV7-9 and TRBJ1-4; D might be TRBD1 (6 bases). Germline V gene lookup returns CDR1 SEHNR and CDR2 FQNEAQ (reference sequence). The CDR3 length is 15 residues. The V end was cut by 1 base, the J end by 10 bases, with 16 bases between. The CDR3 coding sequence is TGTGCCAGCAGCTTAGTGGGACACAGGGACGGAAAACTGTTTTTT. Translation: CASSLVGHRDGKLFF.

V and J are TRBV27 and TRBJ2-4, with D perhaps matching TRBD1 or TRBD2 (6 bases each). This CDR3 is built from 13 residues. CDR1 and CDR2 (germline): MNHEY, SMNVEV (reference sequence). Trimming took 6 bases from V and 3 from J, leaving 9 bases between them. CDR3 in DNA: TGTGCCAGCAGGGAGGGGGACAAAAACATTCAGTACTTC. Amino acid sequence: CASREGDKNIQYF.

The chain combines TRBV10-2 with TRBJ2-6, with D hard to call. V shed 6 bases and J shed 1 base, with 4 bases lying between them. Germline CDR1 reads WSHSY; CDR2 reads SAAADI. CDR3 length: 13 amino acids. The CDR3 DNA reads as TGCGCCAGCAGGCGTTCTGGGGCCAACGTCCTGACTTTC. It encodes CASRRSGANVLTF.

This clonotype was observed once. This rearrangement joins TRBV7-2 to TRBJ1-3, with D unclear. This CDR3 is 18 amino acids long. The germline gives CDR1 SGHTA, CDR2 FQGNSA. Trimming took 1 base from V and 1 from J, leaving 17 bases between them. The CDR3 loop reads CASSLVAGDAGSGNTIYF. CDR3 sequence (DNA): TGTGCCAGCAGCTTAGTGGCCGGAGACGCCGGGTCTGGAAACACCATATATTTT.

This clonotype occurred many times. The chain recombines TRBV7-8 with TRBJ2-1; possible D gene TRBD1, 6 bases. Germline lookup yields CDR1 SGHVS and CDR2 FQNEAQ. Trimming removed 5 bases at V and 1 base at J, with 15 bases between. The CDR3 sequence is 16 residues long. The CDR3 DNA sequence: TGTGCCAGCAGCAGAACCGGGACACCTTCCTACAATGAGCAGTTCTTC. This gives the protein CASSRTGTPSYNEQFF.